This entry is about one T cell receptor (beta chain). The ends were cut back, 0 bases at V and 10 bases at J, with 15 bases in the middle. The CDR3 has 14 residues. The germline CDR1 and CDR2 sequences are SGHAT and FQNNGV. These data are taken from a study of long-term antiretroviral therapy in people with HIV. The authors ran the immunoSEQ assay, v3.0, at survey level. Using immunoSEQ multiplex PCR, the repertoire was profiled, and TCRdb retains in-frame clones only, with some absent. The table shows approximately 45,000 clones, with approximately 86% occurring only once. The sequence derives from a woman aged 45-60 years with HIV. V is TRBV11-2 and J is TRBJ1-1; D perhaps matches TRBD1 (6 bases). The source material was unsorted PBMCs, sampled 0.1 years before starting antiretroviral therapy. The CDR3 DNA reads TGTGCCAGCAGCTTAGATCCGGGGGCGAGGAGAGCTTTCTTT. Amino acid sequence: CASSLDPGARRAFF.